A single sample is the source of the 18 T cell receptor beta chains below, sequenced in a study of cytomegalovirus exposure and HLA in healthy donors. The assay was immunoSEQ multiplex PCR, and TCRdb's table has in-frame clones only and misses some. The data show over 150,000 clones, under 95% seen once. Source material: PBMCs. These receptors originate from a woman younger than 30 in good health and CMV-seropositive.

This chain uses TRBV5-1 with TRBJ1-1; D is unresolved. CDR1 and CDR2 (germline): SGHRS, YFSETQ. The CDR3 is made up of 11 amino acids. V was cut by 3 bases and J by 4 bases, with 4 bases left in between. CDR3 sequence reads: CASSSSTEAFF. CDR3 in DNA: TGCGCCAGCAGCTCCTCCACTGAAGCTTTCTTT.

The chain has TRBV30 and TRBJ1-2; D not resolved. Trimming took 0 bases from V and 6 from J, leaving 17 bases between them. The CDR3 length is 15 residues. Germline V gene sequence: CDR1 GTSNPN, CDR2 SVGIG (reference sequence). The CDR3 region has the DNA TGTGCCTGGAGTGTTCAGTCAGGAAAGGTCGATGGCTACACCTTC. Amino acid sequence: CAWSVQSGKVDGYTF.

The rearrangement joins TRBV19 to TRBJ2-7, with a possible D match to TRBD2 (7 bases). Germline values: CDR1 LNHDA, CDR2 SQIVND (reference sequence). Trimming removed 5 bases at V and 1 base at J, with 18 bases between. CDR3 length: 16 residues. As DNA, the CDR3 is TGTGCCAGTAGTGCAAGGGGGGGGACCGGATCCTACGAGCAGTACTTC. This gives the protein CASSARGGTGSYEQYF.

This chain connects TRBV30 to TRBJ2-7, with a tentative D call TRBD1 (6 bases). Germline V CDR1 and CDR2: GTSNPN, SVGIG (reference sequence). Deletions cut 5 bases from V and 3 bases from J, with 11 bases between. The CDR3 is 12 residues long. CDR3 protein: CAWALGGYEQYF. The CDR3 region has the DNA TGTGCCTGGGCCTTAGGGGGCTACGAGCAGTACTTC. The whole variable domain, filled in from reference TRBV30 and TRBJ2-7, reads SQTIHQWPATLVQPVGSPLSLECTVEGTSNPNLYWYRQAAGRGLQLLFYSVGIGQISSEVPQNLSASRPQDRQFILSSKKLLLSDSGFYLCAWALGGYEQYFGPGTRLTVT.

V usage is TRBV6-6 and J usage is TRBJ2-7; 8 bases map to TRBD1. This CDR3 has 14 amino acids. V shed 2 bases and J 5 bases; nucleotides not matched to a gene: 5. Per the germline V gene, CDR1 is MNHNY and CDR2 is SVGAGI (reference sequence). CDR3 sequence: CASSYDRGFHEQYF. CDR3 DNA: TGTGCCAGCAGTTACGACAGGGGATTCCACGAGCAGTACTTC.

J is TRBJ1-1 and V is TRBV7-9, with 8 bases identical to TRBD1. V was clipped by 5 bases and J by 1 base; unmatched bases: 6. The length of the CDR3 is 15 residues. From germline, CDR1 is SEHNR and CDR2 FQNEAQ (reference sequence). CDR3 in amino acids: CASSRRTGWNTEAFF. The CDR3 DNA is TGTGCCAGCAGCCGACGGACAGGGTGGAACACTGAAGCTTTCTTT.

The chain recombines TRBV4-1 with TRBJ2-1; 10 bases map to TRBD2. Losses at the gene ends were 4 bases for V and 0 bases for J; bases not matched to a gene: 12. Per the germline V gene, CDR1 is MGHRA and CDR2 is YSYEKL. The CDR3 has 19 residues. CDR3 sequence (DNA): TGCGCCAGCAGCCCCCGGGGAGCGGGAGGGCCACGCTCCTACAATGAGCAGTTCTTC. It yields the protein CASSPRGAGGPRSYNEQFF.

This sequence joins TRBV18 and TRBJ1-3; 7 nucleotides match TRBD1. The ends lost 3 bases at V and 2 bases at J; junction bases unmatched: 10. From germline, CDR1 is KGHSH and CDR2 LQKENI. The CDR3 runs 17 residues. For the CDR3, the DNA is TGTGCCAGCTCACCCACCCCTGGGACAGTAACTGGAAACACCATATATTTT. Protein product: CASSPTPGTVTGNTIYF.

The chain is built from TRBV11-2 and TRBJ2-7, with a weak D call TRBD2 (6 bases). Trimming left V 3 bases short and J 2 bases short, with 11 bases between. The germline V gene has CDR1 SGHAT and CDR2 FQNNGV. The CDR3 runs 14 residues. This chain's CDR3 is CASSFVREAYEQYF. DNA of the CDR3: TGTGCCAGCAGCTTTGTGCGGGAAGCCTACGAGCAGTACTTC.

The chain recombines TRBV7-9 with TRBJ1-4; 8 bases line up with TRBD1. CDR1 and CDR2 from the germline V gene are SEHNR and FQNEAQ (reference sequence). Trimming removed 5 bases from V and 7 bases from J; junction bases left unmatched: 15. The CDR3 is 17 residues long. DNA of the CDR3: TGTGCCAGCAGCGGGCGGGCCCTAGGACAGGGTCCTGAAAAACTGTTTTTT. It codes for CASSGRALGQGPEKLFF.

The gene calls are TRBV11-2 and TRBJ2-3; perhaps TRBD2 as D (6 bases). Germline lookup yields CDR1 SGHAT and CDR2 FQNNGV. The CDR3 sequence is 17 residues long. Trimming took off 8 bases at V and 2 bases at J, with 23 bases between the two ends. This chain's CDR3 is CASLPSAGTSFTDTQYF. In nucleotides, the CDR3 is TGTGCCAGCTTACCCTCGGCGGGGACCTCGTTCACAGATACGCAGTATTTT. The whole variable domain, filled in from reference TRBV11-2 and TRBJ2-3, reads EAGVAQSPRYKIIEKRQSVAFWCNPISGHATLYWYQQILGQGPKLLIQFQNNGVVDDSQLPKDRFSAERLKGVDSTLKIQPAKLEDSAVYLCASLPSAGTSFTDTQYFGPGTRLTVL.

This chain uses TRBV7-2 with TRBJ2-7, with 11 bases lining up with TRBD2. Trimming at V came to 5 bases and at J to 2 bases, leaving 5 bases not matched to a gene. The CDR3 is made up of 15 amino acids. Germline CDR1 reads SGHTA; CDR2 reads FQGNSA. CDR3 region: CASSTTSGSTYEQYF. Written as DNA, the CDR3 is TGTGCCAGCAGCACAACTAGCGGGAGTACCTACGAGCAGTACTTC.

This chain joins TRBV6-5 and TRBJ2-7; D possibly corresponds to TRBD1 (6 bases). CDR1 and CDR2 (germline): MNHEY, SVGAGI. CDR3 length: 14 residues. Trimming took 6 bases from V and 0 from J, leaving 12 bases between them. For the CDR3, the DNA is TGTGCCAGCAGGCCGGGACATATCTCCTACGAGCAGTACTTC. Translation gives CASRPGHISYEQYF.

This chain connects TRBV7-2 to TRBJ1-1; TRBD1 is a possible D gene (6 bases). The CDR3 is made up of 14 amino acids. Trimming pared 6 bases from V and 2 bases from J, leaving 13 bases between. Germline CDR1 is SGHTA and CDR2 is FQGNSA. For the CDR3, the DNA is TGTGCCAGCAGGACGACGGGACAAAACACTGAAGCTTTCTTT. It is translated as CASRTTGQNTEAFF.

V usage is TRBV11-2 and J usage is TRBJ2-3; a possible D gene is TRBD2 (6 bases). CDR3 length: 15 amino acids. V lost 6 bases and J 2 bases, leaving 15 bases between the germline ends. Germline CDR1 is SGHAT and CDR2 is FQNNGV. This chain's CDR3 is CASSRIAEPTDTQYF. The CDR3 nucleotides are TGTGCCAGCAGTCGAATAGCGGAACCCACAGATACGCAGTATTTT.

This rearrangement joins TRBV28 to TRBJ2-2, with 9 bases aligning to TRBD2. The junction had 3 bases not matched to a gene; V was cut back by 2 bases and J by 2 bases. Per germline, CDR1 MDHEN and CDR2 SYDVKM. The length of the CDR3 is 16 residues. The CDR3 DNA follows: TGTGCCAGCAGTTTAGTAGCGGGGGCCAACACCGGGGAGCTGTTTTTT. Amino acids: CASSLVAGANTGELFF. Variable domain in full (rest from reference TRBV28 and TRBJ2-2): DVKVTQSSRYLVKRTGEKVFLECVQDMDHENMFWYRQDPGLGLRLIYFSYDVKMKEKGDIPEGYSVSREKKERFSLILESASTNQTSMYLCASSLVAGANTGELFFGEGSRLTVL.

The CDR3 reads CASTWGQKGLAGIYEQYF. The CDR3, as DNA: TGTGCCAGCACCTGGGGGCAAAAGGGACTAGCGGGGATATACGAGCAGTACTTC. This rearrangement joins TRBV28 to TRBJ2-7; the match to TRBD2 covers 13 bases. The CDR3 is made up of 18 amino acids. Trimming at V came to 7 bases and at J to 4 bases, leaving 16 bases not matched to a gene. Looked up from germline, CDR1 is MDHEN and CDR2 is SYDVKM.

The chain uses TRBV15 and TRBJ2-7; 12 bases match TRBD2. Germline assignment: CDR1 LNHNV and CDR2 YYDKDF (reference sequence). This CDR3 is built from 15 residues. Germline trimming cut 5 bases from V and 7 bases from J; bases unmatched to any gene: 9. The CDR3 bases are TGTGCCACCAGCGCTCGACTAGCGGGAGTACGGGAGCAGTACTTC. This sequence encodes CATSARLAGVREQYF.